Listed here are 29 T cell receptor beta chains from one sample, sequenced in a study of T cell responses to AZD1222 COVID-19 vaccine. Libraries were prepared by immunoSEQ multiplex PCR; TCRdb keeps only in-frame clonotypes and omits some of them. In the table there are approximately 130,000 clones, roughly 93% of which are singletons. Material: peripheral blood, obtained on day 0 of AZD1222 vaccination. The receptors were sampled from an adult in good health.

This clone was seen a single time. V gene TRBV6-6 combines with J gene TRBJ2-4, with 8 bases lining up with TRBD1. This CDR3 is built from 14 residues. Germline V CDR1 and CDR2: MNHNY, SVGAGI (reference sequence). The V segment lost 4 bases and the J segment 9 bases; nucleotides outside the gene matches: 8. Here the CDR3 reads CASSSGQGGGIQYF. The CDR3 bases are TGTGCCAGCAGTTCCGGACAGGGAGGCGGCATTCAGTACTTC.

The V gene is TRBV28, the J gene TRBJ1-2, with 7 bases identical to TRBD1. The junction had 11 bases not matched to a gene; V was cut back by 6 bases and J by 4 bases. Germline V gene sequence: CDR1 MDHEN, CDR2 SYDVKM. The CDR3 contains 15 residues. DNA for the CDR3: TGTGCCAGCAGCCAGAGACAGGGAAAGGTCTATGGCTACACCTTC. Encoded protein: CASSQRQGKVYGYTF.

The chain uses TRBV19 and TRBJ2-7, with 9 bases aligning to TRBD1. The CDR3 runs to 12 residues. Losses at the gene ends were 6 bases for V and 6 bases for J; bases not matched to a gene: 3. Germline V lookup: CDR1 LNHDA, CDR2 SQIVND (reference sequence). CDR3: CASRPDRGEQYF. The CDR3 bases are TGTGCCAGTAGACCGGACAGGGGCGAGCAGTACTTC.

The DNA of the CDR3 is TGTGCCAGCATCAAGGACAGGGCCATAGGAGCTTTCTTT. It yields the protein CASIKDRAIGAFF. This rearrangement joins TRBV6-5 to TRBJ1-1, with 8 bases that match TRBD1. Germline CDR1 is MNHEY and CDR2 is SVGAGI. This CDR3 contains 13 residues. The J segment lost 10 bases and the V segment lost 7 bases, leaving 11 bases of the junction unmatched.

This clone came up once. The chain recombines TRBV12-3 or TRBV12-4 with TRBJ1-4, with D uncertain. V was cut by 5 bases and J by 5 bases, with 9 bases left in between. The CDR3 covers 13 residues. Here the CDR3 reads CASSDQINEKLFF. Written as DNA, the CDR3 is TGTGCCAGCAGTGACCAGATAAATGAAAAACTGTTTTTT.

This chain connects TRBV5-1 to TRBJ2-1, with a tentative D call TRBD2 (5 bases). The ends were cut back, 0 bases at V and 0 bases at J, with 10 bases in the middle. CDR3 length equals 16 residues. Germline loops: CDR1 SGHRS, CDR2 YFSETQ. CDR3: CASSLGGGGSYNEQFF. The CDR3 DNA reads as TGCGCCAGCAGCTTGGGTGGAGGTGGCTCCTACAATGAGCAGTTCTTC.

This clone was seen a single time. The chain links TRBV5-1 to TRBJ1-2; D possibly corresponds to TRBD1 (5 bases). V was pared by 2 bases and J by 0 bases, with 17 bases between. The CDR3 sequence is 17 residues long. CDR1 and CDR2 (germline): SGHRS, YFSETQ. CDR3: CASSLSGGIITNYGYTF. The CDR3 DNA follows: TGCGCCAGCAGCTTATCCGGGGGTATAATCACTAACTATGGCTACACCTTC.

The genes are TRBV6-4 and TRBJ2-2; a weak D match, TRBD1 (5 bases). Trimming cost V 0 bases and J 4 bases, with 12 bases left between them. From germline, CDR1 is MRHNA and CDR2 SNTAGT. CDR3 size: 16 residues. In DNA form, the CDR3 reads TGTGCCAGCAGTGACTCCCCCGGACACCGCACCGGGGAGCTGTTTTTT. Encoded protein: CASSDSPGHRTGELFF.

The rearrangement uses TRBV11-2 and TRBJ1-5, with 9 bases aligning to TRBD1. With 5 bases clipped from V and 6 bases from J, the junction kept 8 bases outside the gene matches. Germline CDR1 SGHAT, CDR2 FQNNGV. This CDR3 is built from 15 residues. As DNA, the CDR3 is TGTGCCAGCAGCCCAAATCGGGACAGGGCTCAGCCCCAGCATTTT. Encoded protein: CASSPNRDRAQPQHF.

The chain employs TRBV19 and TRBJ1-2, with a weak D call TRBD1 (5 bases). Trimming pared 5 bases from V and 3 bases from J, leaving 10 bases between. The CDR3 contains 13 residues. The germline V gene has CDR1 LNHDA and CDR2 SQIVND (reference sequence). The CDR3 sequence is CASSADSDYGYTF. CDR3 nucleotide sequence: TGTGCCAGTAGTGCCGACAGCGACTATGGCTACACCTTC.

V is TRBV15 and J is TRBJ2-5; 9 bases match TRBD1. This CDR3 region has 14 residues. V lost 11 bases and J lost 3; bases outside the gene matches: 10. The germline CDR1 and CDR2 sequences are LNHNV and YYDKDF (reference sequence). This chain's CDR3 is CAPTGTGREETQYF. The CDR3 coding sequence is TGTGCCCCCACCGGGACAGGGAGGGAAGAGACCCAGTACTTC. Together with reference TRBV15 and TRBJ2-5, the CDR3 gives the full variable domain: DAMVIQNPRYQVTQFGKPVTLSCSQTLNHNVMYWYQQKSSQAPKLLFHYYDKDFNNEADTPDNFQSRRPNTSFCFLDIRSPGLGDTAMYLCAPTGTGREETQYFGPGTRLLVL.

This chain uses TRBV19 with TRBJ1-3; D possibly corresponds to TRBD1 (6 bases). CDR1 and CDR2 from the germline V gene are LNHDA and SQIVND (reference sequence). The CDR3 sequence is 13 residues long. V shed 10 bases and J shed 3 bases, with 13 bases lying between them. In nucleotides, the CDR3 is TGTGCCACGGGACAAGGAGGTGGAAACACCATATATTTT. It codes for CATGQGGGNTIYF.

The sample holds one count of this clone. V usage is TRBV7-2 and J usage is TRBJ2-1; perhaps TRBD1 as D (6 bases). Germline V lookup: CDR1 SGHTA, CDR2 FQGNSA. V lost 5 bases and J 9 bases, leaving 17 bases between the germline ends. The CDR3 is made up of 14 amino acids. CDR3 nucleotide sequence: TGTGCCAGCAGCCTTGACTTCGGGACAACTGAGCAGTTCTTC. It specifies CASSLDFGTTEQFF.

This clone has just one count. The genes are TRBV9 and TRBJ1-1, with unresolved D. The CDR3 covers 14 residues. The V end was cut by 0 bases, the J end by 3 bases, with 9 bases between. Germline loops: CDR1 SGDLS, CDR2 YYNGEE. The CDR3 nucleotides read TGTGCCAGCAGCGTAGGGGGTTCCGACACTGAAGCTTTCTTT. It specifies CASSVGGSDTEAFF.

The genes are TRBV28 and TRBJ1-5, with 7 bases that match TRBD1. The ends lost 5 bases at V and 6 bases at J; junction bases unmatched: 4. The CDR3 has 13 residues. CDR1 MDHEN and CDR2 SYDVKM come from the germline V gene. The CDR3 region has the DNA TGTGCCAGCAGTGGACAGGTAGCTCAGCCCCAGCATTTT. This sequence encodes CASSGQVAQPQHF.

V usage is TRBV9 and J usage is TRBJ2-1; 7 bases line up with TRBD1. This CDR3 is built from 14 residues. V shed 2 bases and J 1 base; nucleotides not matched to a gene: 0. Germline V lookup: CDR1 SGDLS, CDR2 YYNGEE. CDR3 protein: CASSVGQSYNEQFF. In nucleotides, the CDR3 is TGTGCCAGCAGCGTGGGACAGTCCTACAATGAGCAGTTCTTC. The complete variable domain, with remaining parts taken from reference TRBV9 and TRBJ2-1, reads DSGVTQTPKHLITATGQRVTLRCSPRSGDLSVYWYQQSLDQGLQFLIQYYNGEERAKGNILERFSAQQFPDLHSELNLSSLELGDSALYFCASSVGQSYNEQFFGPGTRLTVL.

The chain uses TRBV9 and TRBJ1-2; 8 positions agree with TRBD1. The CDR3 consists of 13 residues. Trimming removed 4 bases from V and 9 bases from J; junction bases left unmatched: 8. Germline V lookup: CDR1 SGDLS, CDR2 YYNGEE. DNA for the CDR3: TGTGCCAGCAGCCGGACAGGGTGGGAAAGCTACACCTTC. This codes for CASSRTGWESYTF.

V gene TRBV19 combines with J gene TRBJ1-1; D gene unclear. This CDR3 is 11 amino acids long. Germline values: CDR1 LNHDA, CDR2 SQIVND (reference sequence). Trimming took off 11 bases at V and 1 base at J, with 8 bases between the two ends. As DNA, the CDR3 is TGTGCCTCACAAAGGAACACTGAAGCTTTCTTT. It encodes CASQRNTEAFF.

V is TRBV19 and J is TRBJ1-2; D remains unclear. CDR1 and CDR2 from the germline V gene are LNHDA and SQIVND (reference sequence). V was trimmed by 7 bases and J by 4 bases, leaving 22 bases between them. The CDR3 loop spans 16 amino acids. The CDR3 protein is CASTPIGEGFGYGYTF. In nucleotides, the CDR3 is TGTGCCAGTACCCCGATTGGTGAGGGATTCGGCTATGGCTACACCTTC. The full variable domain, completed using reference TRBV19 and TRBJ1-2, is DGGITQSPKYLFRKEGQNVTLSCEQNLNHDAMYWYRQDPGQGLRLIYYSQIVNDFQKGDIAEGYSVSREKKESFPLTVTSAQKNPTAFYLCASTPIGEGFGYGYTFGSGTRLTVV.

This clone was recorded once. V and J are TRBV7-2 and TRBJ1-1, with 7 positions matching TRBD1. The ends lost 1 base at V and 5 bases at J; junction bases unmatched: 7. CDR1 is SGHTA and CDR2 is FQGNSA in the germline V gene. CDR3 size: 15 residues. CDR3 in DNA: TGTGCCAGCAGCTTAGTCCCCGGGACAGCAACTGAAGCTTTCTTT. This encodes CASSLVPGTATEAFF. The full variable domain, with the rest looked up from reference TRBV7-2 and TRBJ1-1, is GAGVSQSPSNKVTEKGKDVELRCDPISGHTALYWYRQSLGQGLEFLIYFQGNSAPDKSGLPSDRFSAERTGGSVSTLTIQRTQQEDSAVYLCASSLVPGTATEAFFGQGTRLTVV.

The J gene is TRBJ1-5, the V gene TRBV6-2 or TRBV6-3; D gene uncertain. This CDR3 has 12 residues. Germline CDR1 is MNHEY and CDR2 is SVGEGT. V lost 5 bases and J 7 bases, leaving 9 bases between the germline ends. The CDR3 region is CASSMGLQPQHF. The CDR3 DNA sequence: TGTGCCAGCAGTATGGGGTTACAGCCCCAGCATTTT.

This sequence joins TRBV9 and TRBJ2-2; TRBD2 might be the D (5 bases). Germline CDR1 and CDR2: SGDLS and YYNGEE. Deletions cut 1 base from V and 5 bases from J, with 6 bases between. This CDR3 comprises 13 residues. CDR3 in DNA: TGTGCCAGCAGCGTAAGCGGTACCGGGGAGCTGTTTTTT. Protein product: CASSVSGTGELFF.

The chain has TRBV4-1 and TRBJ1-2; 9 bases match TRBD1. CDR3 length equals 17 residues. Germline CDR1 is MGHRA and CDR2 is YSYEKL. J was trimmed by 4 bases and V by 6 bases; bases with no gene match: 15. The CDR3 bases are TGCGCCAGCAGTCGAGGGGACAGGGACGACGCAAGCTATGGCTACACCTTC. Translation gives CASSRGDRDDASYGYTF.

The chain is built from TRBV2 and TRBJ2-3; D gene uncertain. Trimming shortened V by 8 bases and J by 3 bases, and 9 bases separated the two germline ends. Per germline, CDR1 SNHLY and CDR2 FYNNEI. This CDR3 is built from 12 residues. The DNA for the CDR3 is TGTGCCAGCCGATCCGATACAGATACGCAGTATTTT. This codes for CASRSDTDTQYF.

This clone showed up just once. Distinct nucleotide sequences in the sample also encode this CDR3. The chain uses TRBV7-2 and TRBJ1-1, with TRBD1 matching 9 bases. Germline V gene sequence: CDR1 SGHTA, CDR2 FQGNSA. Unmatched junction bases numbered 3, after V lost 5 bases and J lost 2 bases. The CDR3 has 14 amino acids. The CDR3 here is CASSLGQGNTEAFF. The CDR3 nucleotides read TGTGCCAGCAGCCTGGGACAGGGAAACACTGAAGCTTTCTTT.

V gene TRBV29-1 combines with J gene TRBJ2-7; D is unresolved. Germline CDR1 reads SQVTM; CDR2 reads ANQGSEA. There are 14 residues in the CDR3. With 4 bases removed from V and 0 bases from J, the gap between germline ends came to 13 bases. CDR3 in DNA: TGCAGCGTTGTAGCCAAACAGTTCTCCTACGAGCAGTACTTC. Protein product: CSVVAKQFSYEQYF.

V is TRBV11-2 and J is TRBJ2-1; no clear D. V lost 3 bases to trimming and J lost 0 bases, with 15 bases between them. The CDR3 sequence is 17 residues long. CDR1 and CDR2 (germline): SGHAT, FQNNGV. CDR3 sequence: CASSFYWARSSYNEQFF. The CDR3 region has the DNA TGTGCCAGCAGCTTCTACTGGGCTAGAAGCTCCTACAATGAGCAGTTCTTC.

This rearrangement joins TRBV11-2 to TRBJ2-3; a possible D gene is TRBD2 (6 bases). V gave up 5 bases and J gave up 1 base, with 13 bases separating them. The CDR3 extends over 15 amino acids. Looked up from germline, CDR1 is SGHAT and CDR2 is FQNNGV. Here the CDR3 reads CASSTRGARTDTQYF. The CDR3 DNA follows: TGTGCCAGCAGCACGCGCGGGGCCCGCACAGATACGCAGTATTTT.

CDR3 in DNA: TGTGCCAGCAGCTTACGGTCATACGAGCAGTACTTC. Protein: CASSLRSYEQYF. The chain has TRBV13 and TRBJ2-7; D unclear. The CDR3 extends over 12 amino acids. The V gene's germline CDR1 is PRHDT and CDR2 FYEKMQ (reference sequence). The V and J ends lost 2 bases and 4 bases respectively, with 6 bases between them. Supplemented by reference TRBV13 and TRBJ2-7, the full variable domain reads AAGVIQSPRHLIKEKRETATLKCYPIPRHDTVYWYQQGPGQDPQFLISFYEKMQSDKGSIPDRFSAQQFSDYHSELNMSSLELGDSALYFCASSLRSYEQYFGPGTRLTVT.